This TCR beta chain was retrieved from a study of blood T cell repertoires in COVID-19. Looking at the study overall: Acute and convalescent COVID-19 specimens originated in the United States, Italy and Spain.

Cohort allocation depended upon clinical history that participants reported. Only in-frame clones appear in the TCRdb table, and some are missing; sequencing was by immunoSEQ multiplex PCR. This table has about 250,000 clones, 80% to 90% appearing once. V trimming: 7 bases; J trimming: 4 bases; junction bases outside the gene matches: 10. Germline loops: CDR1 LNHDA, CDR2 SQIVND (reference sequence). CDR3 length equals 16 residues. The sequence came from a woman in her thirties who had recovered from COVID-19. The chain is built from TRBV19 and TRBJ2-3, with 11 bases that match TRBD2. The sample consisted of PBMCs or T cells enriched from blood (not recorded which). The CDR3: CASTPLAGGESDTQYF. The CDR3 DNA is TGTGCCAGTACCCCCCTAGCGGGGGGCGAGTCAGATACGCAGTATTTT.